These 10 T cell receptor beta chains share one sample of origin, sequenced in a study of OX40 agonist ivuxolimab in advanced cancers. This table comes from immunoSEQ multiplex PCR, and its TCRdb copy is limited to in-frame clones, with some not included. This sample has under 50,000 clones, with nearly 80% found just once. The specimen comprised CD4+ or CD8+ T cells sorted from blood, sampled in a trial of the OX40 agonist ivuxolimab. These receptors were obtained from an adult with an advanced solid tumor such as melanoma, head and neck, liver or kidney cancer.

The CDR3 is CASSHFTSETYNEQFF. The CDR3 DNA follows: TGTGCCAGCAGCCATTTCACTAGCGAGACGTACAATGAGCAGTTCTTC. The J gene is TRBJ2-1, the V gene TRBV11-2; 7 nucleotides match TRBD2. This CDR3 spans 16 amino acids. Per germline, CDR1 SGHAT and CDR2 FQNNGV. V was clipped by 5 bases and J by 4 bases; unmatched bases: 11.

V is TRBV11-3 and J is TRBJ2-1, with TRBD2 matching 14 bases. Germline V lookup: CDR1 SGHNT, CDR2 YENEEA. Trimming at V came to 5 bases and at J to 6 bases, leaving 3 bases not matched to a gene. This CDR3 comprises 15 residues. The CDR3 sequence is CASSRGLAGGNEQFF. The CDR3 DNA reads TGTGCCAGCAGCCGTGGACTAGCGGGAGGCAATGAGCAGTTCTTC.

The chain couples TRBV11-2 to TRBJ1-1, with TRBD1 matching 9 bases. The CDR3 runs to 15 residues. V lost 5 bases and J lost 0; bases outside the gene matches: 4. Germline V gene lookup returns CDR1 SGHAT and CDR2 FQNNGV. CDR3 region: CASSPDRGVNTEAFF. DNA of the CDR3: TGTGCCAGCAGCCCGGACAGGGGAGTGAACACTGAAGCTTTCTTT. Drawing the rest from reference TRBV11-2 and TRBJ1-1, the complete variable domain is EAGVAQSPRYKIIEKRQSVAFWCNPISGHATLYWYQQILGQGPKLLIQFQNNGVVDDSQLPKDRFSAERLKGVDSTLKIQPAKLEDSAVYLCASSPDRGVNTEAFFGQGTRLTVV.

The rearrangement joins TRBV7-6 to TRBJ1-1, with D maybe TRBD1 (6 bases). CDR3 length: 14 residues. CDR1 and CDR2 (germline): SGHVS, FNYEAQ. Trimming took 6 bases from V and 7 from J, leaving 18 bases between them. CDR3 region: CASSPGRGSVEAFF. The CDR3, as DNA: TGTGCCAGCAGTCCCGGCAGGGGCTCTGTTGAAGCTTTCTTT.

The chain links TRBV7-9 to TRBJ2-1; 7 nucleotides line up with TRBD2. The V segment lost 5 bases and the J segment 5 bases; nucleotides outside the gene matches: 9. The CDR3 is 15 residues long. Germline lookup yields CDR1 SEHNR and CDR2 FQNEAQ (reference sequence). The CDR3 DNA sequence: TGTGCCAGCAGCGTAAACCGGGACTACAACAATGAGCAGTTCTTC. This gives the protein CASSVNRDYNNEQFF.

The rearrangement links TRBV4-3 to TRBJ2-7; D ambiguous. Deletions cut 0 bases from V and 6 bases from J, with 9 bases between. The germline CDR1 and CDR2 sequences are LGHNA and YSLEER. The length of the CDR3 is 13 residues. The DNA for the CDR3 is TGCGCCAGCAGCCAAGAATTACAGATCGAGCAGTACTTC. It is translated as CASSQELQIEQYF.

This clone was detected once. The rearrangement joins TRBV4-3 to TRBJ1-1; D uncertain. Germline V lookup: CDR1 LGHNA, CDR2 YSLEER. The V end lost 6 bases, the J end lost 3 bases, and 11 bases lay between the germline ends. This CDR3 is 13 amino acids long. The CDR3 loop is CASREELYTEAFF. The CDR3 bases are TGCGCCAGCAGGGAGGAATTGTACACTGAAGCTTTCTTT.

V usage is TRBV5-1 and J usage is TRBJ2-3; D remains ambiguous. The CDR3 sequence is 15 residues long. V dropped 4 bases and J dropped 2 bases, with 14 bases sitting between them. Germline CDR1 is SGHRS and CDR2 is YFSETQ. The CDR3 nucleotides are TGCGCCAGCAGCCTAGACATTGGGGTCACAGATACGCAGTATTTT. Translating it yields CASSLDIGVTDTQYF. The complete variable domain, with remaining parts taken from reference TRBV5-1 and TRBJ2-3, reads KAGVTQTPRYLIKTRGQQVTLSCSPISGHRSVSWYQQTPGQGLQFLFEYFSETQRNKGNFPGRFSGRQFSNSRSEMNVSTLELGDSALYLCASSLDIGVTDTQYFGPGTRLTVL.

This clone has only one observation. CDR3 region: CASSFQTATGELFF. CDR3 sequence (DNA): TGCGCCAGCAGCTTCCAGACGGCCACCGGGGAGCTGTTTTTT. The genes are TRBV5-1 and TRBJ2-2; D ambiguous. The CDR3 covers 14 residues. Looked up from germline, CDR1 is SGHRS and CDR2 is YFSETQ. V was pared by 2 bases and J by 4 bases, with 9 bases between.

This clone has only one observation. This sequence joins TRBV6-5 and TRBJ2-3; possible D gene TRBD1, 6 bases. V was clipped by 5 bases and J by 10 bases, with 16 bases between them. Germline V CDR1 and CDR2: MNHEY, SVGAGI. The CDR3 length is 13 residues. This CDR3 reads CASSVRIRGPQYF. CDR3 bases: TGTGCCAGCAGTGTCAGAATCAGGGGTCCGCAGTATTTT.